This T cell receptor (beta chain) appears in the sequencing data of a study of cytomegalovirus exposure and HLA in healthy donors. On this clone itself: What it binds is unknown.

Findings and limits, study-wide: Indistinguishable V segments, including TRBV6-2 and TRBV6-3, were excluded.

Both 60 Vbeta primers and 13 Jbeta primers went into the PCR. Assay: immunoSEQ multiplex PCR; the TCRdb copy retains only in-frame clones and omits some. The table has 120,000 to 150,000 clones, approximately 79% seen once. V was clipped by 6 bases and J by 1 base, with 13 bases between them. Germline-derived CDR1 and CDR2 are MGHRA and YSYEKL. The CDR3 is made up of 15 amino acids. The specimen sequenced was PBMCs. The rearrangement uses TRBV4-1 and TRBJ1-5; D ambiguous. The sequence was obtained from a female donor in good health and CMV-seronegative. CDR3 sequence: CASSPGLMSNQPQHF. CDR3 DNA sequence: TGCGCCAGCAGTCCAGGTTTAATGAGCAATCAGCCCCAGCATTTT.